The rows below give T cell receptor beta chains drawn from one sample of a study of ipilimumab plus nivolumab after autologous stem cell transplantation. TCRdb keeps only in-frame clones here, not all; method: immunoSEQ multiplex PCR. The sample records over 35,000 clones, nearly 95% being singletons. Sequencing was performed on PBMCs, taken in a trial of ipilimumab plus nivolumab as post-transplant consolidation. The receptors originated from a male donor with multiple myeloma. The CDR3 runs from the conserved cysteine through the conserved F or W. D genes are given only for firm matches. Clone sizes are given selectively: once, few, many, or a class where the clone is expanded.

CDR3nt	CDR3aa	abundance	j_gene	v_gene	d_gene
TGTGCCAGCAGTGAAAGGCTAACAGGCAGTAATTCACCCCTCCACTTT	CASSERLTGSNSPLHF	NA	TRBJ1-6	TRBV2	NA
TGCGCCAGCAGCTTGGTTGCAGCAACTAATGAAAAACTGTTTTTT	CASSLVAATNEKLFF	NA	TRBJ1-4	TRBV5-1	NA
TGCGCCAGCAGCTTGGCCAGGGGTGGCACCGGGGAGCTGTTTTTT	CASSLARGGTGELFF	NA	TRBJ2-2	TRBV5-1	NA
TGTGCCAGCAGTTACTCGATGGGACCCGCTTATGAGCAGTTCTTC	CASSYSMGPAYEQFF	NA	TRBJ2-1	TRBV6-5	NA
TGTGCCAGCAGTGGAACACGGGGCGCGTACAATGAGCAGTTCTTC	CASSGTRGAYNEQFF	NA	TRBJ2-1	TRBV2	NA
TGTGCCAGTAGTATAGCGGACGGGAACACTGAAGCTTTCTTT	CASSIADGNTEAFF	NA	TRBJ1-1	TRBV19	NA
TGTGCCAGCAGTGGTGGACAGTACTATGGCTACACCTTC	CASSGGQYYGYTF	once	TRBJ1-2	TRBV6-1	NA
TGTGCCAGCAGTGCAAGGTCCCAGAATGAGCAGTTCTTC	CASSARSQNEQFF	NA	TRBJ2-1	TRBV6-1	NA
TGCAGCGTGGGGACTAGCGGGTTGCGGGAGCAGTTCTTC	CSVGTSGLREQFF	NA	TRBJ2-1	TRBV29-1	TRBD2
TGTGCCAGCAGCTCGCGGACAGGGAGGAGCAATCAGCCCCAGCATTTT	CASSSRTGRSNQPQHF	NA	TRBJ1-5	TRBV7-2	TRBD1
TGTGCCAGCAGCCATCTCCGGGGCAGCGGGGGGATTAATGAGCAGTTCTTC	CASSHLRGSGGINEQFF	NA	TRBJ2-1	TRBV14	TRBD2
TGCGCCAGCAGTCAATTTTCTACTGATCAGCCCCAGCATTTT	CASSQFSTDQPQHF	NA	TRBJ1-5	TRBV23-1	NA
TGTGCCAGCAGCTCGGGTGGGACTAGCGGGATTAATGAGCAGTTCTTC	CASSSGGTSGINEQFF	NA	TRBJ2-1	TRBV7-6	TRBD2
TGTGCCAGCAGTTCCCGCCAGGGAGGGGACACTGAAGCTTTCTTT	CASSSRQGGDTEAFF	once	TRBJ1-1	TRBV28	NA
TGCGCCAGCAGCCTAGGTGCGGGGACCCGAGGCGAGCAGTACTTC	CASSLGAGTRGEQYF	NA	TRBJ2-7	TRBV4-3	NA
TGTGCCTGGAGTGTTCTGGGACAGGGCTTCGAAAAACTGTTTTTT	CAWSVLGQGFEKLFF	NA	TRBJ1-4	TRBV30	TRBD1
TGTGCCAGCAGCGTAGAGGGACAGGGGGCCTACGAGCAGTACTTC	CASSVEGQGAYEQYF	NA	TRBJ2-7	TRBV9	TRBD1
TGTGCCAGCAGCCCACGCGGGACAGGGTTCGGGGAGCTGTTTTTT	CASSPRGTGFGELFF	once	TRBJ2-2	TRBV11-2	TRBD1
TGCGCCAGCAGCCAACAGAGCGGGGGGCATGGAGATACGCAGTATTTT	CASSQQSGGHGDTQYF	NA	TRBJ2-3	TRBV4-3	TRBD2